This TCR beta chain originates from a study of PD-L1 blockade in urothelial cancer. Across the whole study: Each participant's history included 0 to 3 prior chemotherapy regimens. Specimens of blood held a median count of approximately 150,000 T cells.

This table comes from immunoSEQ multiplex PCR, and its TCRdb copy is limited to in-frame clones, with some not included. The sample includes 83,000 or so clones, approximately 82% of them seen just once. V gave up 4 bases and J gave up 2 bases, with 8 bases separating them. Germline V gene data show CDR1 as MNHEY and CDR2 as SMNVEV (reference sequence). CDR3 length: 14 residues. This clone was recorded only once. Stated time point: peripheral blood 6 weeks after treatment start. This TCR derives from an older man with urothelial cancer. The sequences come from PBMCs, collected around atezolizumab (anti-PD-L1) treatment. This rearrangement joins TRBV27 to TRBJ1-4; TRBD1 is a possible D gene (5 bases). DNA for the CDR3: TGTGCCAGCAGTTCGCGGGGGACTAATGAAAAACTGTTTTTT. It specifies CASSSRGTNEKLFF.